This T cell receptor (beta chain) comes out of a study of blood T cells in healthy people across ages. Study-level findings and limits: Measured against age, TCR beta diversity per million T cells decreased in a roughly linear manner. TCR beta diversity correlated strongly with naive T cell percentage.

This CDR3 is 14 amino acids long. A note on this clonotype: Antigen specificity is unknown.

The use of a sample-barcoded 5' primer and a J-beta primer mix characterized a second PCR of about 6 to 11 cycles. Sequencing recovered at least 2.5 million CDR3-containing paired-end reads from each sample. TCRdb processed the 5' RACE reads anew with MiXCR; each CDR3 protein has one entry. The sample has 730,000 or so distinct CDR3 sequences; around 43% are singletons. The sequencing input was blood. This TCR was sampled from a man aged 80 or over in good health. The chain is built from TRBV12-3 or TRBV12-4 and TRBJ2-4; 9 positions agree with TRBD2. The end of the DNA is better explained by TRBJ2-7, so the J call may be wrong. CDR3 sequence (DNA): TGTGCCAGCAGTTTTCGGCGGGGGGGGGACGAGCAGTACTTC. Protein product: CASSFRRGGDEQYF.